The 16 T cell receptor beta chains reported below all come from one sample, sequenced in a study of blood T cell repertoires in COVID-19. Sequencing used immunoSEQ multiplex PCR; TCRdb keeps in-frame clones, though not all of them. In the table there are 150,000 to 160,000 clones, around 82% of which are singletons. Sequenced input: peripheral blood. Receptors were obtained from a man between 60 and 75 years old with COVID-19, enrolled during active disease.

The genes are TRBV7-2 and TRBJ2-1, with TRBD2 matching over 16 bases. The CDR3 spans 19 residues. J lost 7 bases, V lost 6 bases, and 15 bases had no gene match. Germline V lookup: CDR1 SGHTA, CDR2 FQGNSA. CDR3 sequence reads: CASRLSRGGTSGRGNEQFF. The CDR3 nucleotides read TGTGCCAGCAGGCTTAGCCGTGGGGGGACTAGCGGGAGGGGTAATGAGCAGTTCTTC.

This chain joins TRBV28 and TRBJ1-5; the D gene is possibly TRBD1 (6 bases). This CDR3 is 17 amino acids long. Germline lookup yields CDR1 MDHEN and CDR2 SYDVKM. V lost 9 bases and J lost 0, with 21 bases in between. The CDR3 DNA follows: TGTGCCAGTTCACCTAGCTCTGGGACATATAGCAATCAGCCCCAGCATTTT. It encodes CASSPSSGTYSNQPQHF.

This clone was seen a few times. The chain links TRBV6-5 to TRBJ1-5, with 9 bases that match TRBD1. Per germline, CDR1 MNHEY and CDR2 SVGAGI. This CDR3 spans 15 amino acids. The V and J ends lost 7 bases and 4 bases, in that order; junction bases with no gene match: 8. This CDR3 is CASTTGQGNNQPQHF. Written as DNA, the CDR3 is TGTGCCAGCACGACAGGACAGGGGAATAATCAGCCCCAGCATTTT.

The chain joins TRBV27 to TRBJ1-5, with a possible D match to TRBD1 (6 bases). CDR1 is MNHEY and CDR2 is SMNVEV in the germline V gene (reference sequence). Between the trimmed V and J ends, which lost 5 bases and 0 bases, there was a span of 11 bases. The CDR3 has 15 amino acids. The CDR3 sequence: CASSLQGYSNQPQHF. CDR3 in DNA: TGTGCCAGCAGTCTCCAGGGGTATAGCAATCAGCCCCAGCATTTT.

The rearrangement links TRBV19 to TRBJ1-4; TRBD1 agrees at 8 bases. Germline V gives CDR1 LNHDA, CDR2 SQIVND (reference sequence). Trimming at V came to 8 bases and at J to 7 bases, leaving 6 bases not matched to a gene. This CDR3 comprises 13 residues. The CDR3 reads CASQRTGLEKLFF. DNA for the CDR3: TGTGCCAGTCAACGGACAGGGCTTGAAAAACTGTTTTTT.

CDR3 nucleotide sequence: TGTGCCACCAGTAGTAGGGGCGTGGGTACGCAGTATTTT. Translating gives CATSSRGVGTQYF. The chain is built from TRBV24-1 and TRBJ2-3; TRBD1 might be the D (5 bases). This CDR3 has 13 amino acids. The V gene's germline CDR1 is KGHDR and CDR2 SFDVKD. Trimming took 6 bases from V and 8 from J, leaving 14 bases between them.

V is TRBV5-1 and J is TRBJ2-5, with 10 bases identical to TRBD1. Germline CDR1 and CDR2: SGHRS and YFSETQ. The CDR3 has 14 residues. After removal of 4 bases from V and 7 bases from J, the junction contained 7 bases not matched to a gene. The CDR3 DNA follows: TGCGCCAGCAGCACTGGGACAGGGGCCCCGACCCAGTACTTC. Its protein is CASSTGTGAPTQYF.

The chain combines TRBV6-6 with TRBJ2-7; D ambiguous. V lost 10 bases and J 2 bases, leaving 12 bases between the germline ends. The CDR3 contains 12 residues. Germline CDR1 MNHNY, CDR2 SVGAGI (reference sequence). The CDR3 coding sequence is TGTGCCACCCAAGGCGGAACCTACGAGCAGTACTTC. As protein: CATQGGTYEQYF.

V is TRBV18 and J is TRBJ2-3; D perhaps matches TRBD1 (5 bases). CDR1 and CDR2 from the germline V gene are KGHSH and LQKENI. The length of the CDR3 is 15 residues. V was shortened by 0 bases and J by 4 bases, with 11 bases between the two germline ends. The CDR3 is CASSPPGHSPDTQYF. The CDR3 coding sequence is TGTGCCAGCTCACCACCGGGGCACTCTCCAGATACGCAGTATTTT.

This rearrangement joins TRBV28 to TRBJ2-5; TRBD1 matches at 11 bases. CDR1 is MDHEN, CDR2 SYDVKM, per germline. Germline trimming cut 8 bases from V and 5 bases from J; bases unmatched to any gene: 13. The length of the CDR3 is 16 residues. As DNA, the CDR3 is TGTGCCAGCCGCCATTACCAGGACAGGGGGCCTGAGACCCAGTACTTC. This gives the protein CASRHYQDRGPETQYF.

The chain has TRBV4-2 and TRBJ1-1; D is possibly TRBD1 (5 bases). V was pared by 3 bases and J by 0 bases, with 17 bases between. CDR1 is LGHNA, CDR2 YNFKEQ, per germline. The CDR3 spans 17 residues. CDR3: CASSHPRGVGVNTEAFF. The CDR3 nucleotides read TGTGCCAGCAGCCATCCCCGGGGGGTCGGGGTGAACACTGAAGCTTTCTTT.

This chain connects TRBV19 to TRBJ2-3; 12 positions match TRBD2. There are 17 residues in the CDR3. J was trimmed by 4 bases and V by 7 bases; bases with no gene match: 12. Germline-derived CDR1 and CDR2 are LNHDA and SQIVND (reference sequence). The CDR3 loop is CASTPRLSSGGADTQYF. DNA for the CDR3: TGTGCCAGTACCCCAAGGCTTTCTAGCGGGGGGGCAGATACGCAGTATTTT.

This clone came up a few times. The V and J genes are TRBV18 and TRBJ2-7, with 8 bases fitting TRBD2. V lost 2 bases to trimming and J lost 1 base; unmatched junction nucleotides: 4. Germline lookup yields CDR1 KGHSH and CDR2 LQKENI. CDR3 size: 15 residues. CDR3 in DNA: TGTGCCAGCTCACCATCCCGGGGGGGTTCCTACGAGCAGTACTTC. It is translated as CASSPSRGGSYEQYF.

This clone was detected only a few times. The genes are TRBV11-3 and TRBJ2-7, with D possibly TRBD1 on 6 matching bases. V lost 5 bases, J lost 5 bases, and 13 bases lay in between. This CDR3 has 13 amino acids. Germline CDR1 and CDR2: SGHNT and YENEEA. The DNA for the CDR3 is TGTGCCAGCAGCCCAGGGACATTCAACGAGCAGTACTTC. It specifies CASSPGTFNEQYF.

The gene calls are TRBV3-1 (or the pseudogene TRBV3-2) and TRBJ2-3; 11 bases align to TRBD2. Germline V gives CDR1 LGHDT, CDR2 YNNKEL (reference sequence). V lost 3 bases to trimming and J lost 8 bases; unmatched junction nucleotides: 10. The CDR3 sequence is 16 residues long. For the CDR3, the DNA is TGTGCCAGCAGCCATGGCGCTAGCGGGGGGTTGATTACGCAGTATTTT. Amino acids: CASSHGASGGLITQYF.

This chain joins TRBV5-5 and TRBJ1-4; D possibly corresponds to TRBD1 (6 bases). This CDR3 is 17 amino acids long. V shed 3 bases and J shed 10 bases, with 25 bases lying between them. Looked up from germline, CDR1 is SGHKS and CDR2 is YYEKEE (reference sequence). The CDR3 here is CASSWEPGTTPSGKLFF. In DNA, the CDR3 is TGTGCCAGCAGCTGGGAACCCGGGACAACTCCTTCTGGAAAACTGTTTTTT.